Sequencing of this TCR beta chain was carried out in a study of glioma-infiltrating T cells. Study findings and constraints: Only very few CDR3 sequences appeared in both tissue and blood. Non-neoplastic patients had below-expected tissue-blood divergence, while all gliomas exceeded expectation.

This clonotype was recorded at least ten times. Its antigen is unknown. TCR alpha and beta CDR3 regions were amplified from RNA using iRepertoire nested multiplex PCR. Input was roughly 85-450 ng of tissue mRNA or PBMC total RNA. One entry per CDR3 protein results from TCRdb running MiXCR on the multiplex PCR reads. The data contain around 90,000 distinct CDR3 sequences, around 40% of them singletons. Germline V gene data show CDR1 as LGHDT and CDR2 as YNNKEL (reference sequence). This CDR3 has 13 residues. V shed 1 base and J shed 11 bases, with 13 bases lying between them. This TCR was sampled from a human donor with low-grade glioma or glioblastoma, undergoing nonglioma brain surgery, or in good health (not recorded which). Sequenced sample: glioma tissue, nonneoplastic brain tissue, or PBMCs (not recorded which). The chain is built from TRBV3-1 and TRBJ2-3; D remains unclear. The CDR3 loop reads CASSQASLPGQYF. Written as DNA, the CDR3 is TGTGCCAGCAGCCAAGCGTCCCTACCTGGGCAGTATTTT.